Detailed here is one T cell receptor beta chain. What it binds is not known. The treatment: roughly ten-day PBMC culture with coronavirus spike peptide pools or control peptides (ViraFEST assay). Before TCRs were sequenced, ViraFEST expanded antigen-specific T cells with peptide pools. This sample is drawn from a study of vaccination and CD4 T cells after COVID-19. Cultured CD4+ T cell DNA underwent sequencing with the Oncomine TCR Beta short-read assay. TCRdb redid the calling of the PCR reads with MiXCR, one entry per CDR3 protein. This sample has around 17,000 distinct CDR3 sequences, with roughly 65% found just once. Trimming cost V 4 bases and J 6 bases; bases outside gene matches: 5. This CDR3 has 14 amino acids. Germline CDR1 and CDR2: SGHTA and FQGNSA.

The sample was CD4+ T cells from blood, cultured in vitro. The clonotype comes from a human donor who had recovered from COVID-19. This chain connects TRBV7-2 to TRBJ1-5; 8 bases are a match to TRBD1. This chain's CDR3 is CASSSGQGFQPQHF. CDR3 nucleotide sequence: TGTGCCAGCAGCTCCGGACAGGGATTTCAGCCCCAGCATTTT.